Included here is one TCR beta chain sequence, with context. The antigen is unknown. This sample is drawn from a study of blood T cells in healthy people across ages. Germline assignment: CDR1 LGHNA and CDR2 YSLEER. The ends lost 3 bases at V and 7 bases at J; junction bases unmatched: 10. The CDR3 covers 15 residues. Study-level findings and limits: Expanded clonotype shifts may have been confounded, as the donors had an unknown CMV status.

For the second PCR, which ran for roughly 6 to 11 cycles, a sample-barcoded 5' primer and a J-beta primer mix were used. TCRdb re-called the 5' RACE reads with MiXCR, one entry per CDR3 protein. The sample has more than 500,000 distinct CDR3 sequences, approximately 25% seen once. This TCR was sampled from a woman between 70 and 85 years old in good health. The chain recombines TRBV4-3 with TRBJ1-2; 8 bases are a match to TRBD1. Sequencing used blood. The CDR3 loop reads CASSQIPGQESGYTF. The DNA of the CDR3 is TGCGCCAGCAGCCAGATTCCGGGACAGGAATCTGGCTACACCTTC.